The clone carrying this TCR beta chain was counted at least ten times. The antigen is not known. These data are taken from a study of CD8 T cells in ankylosing spondylitis. General observations from the study: What appeared characteristic of ankylosing spondylitis blood was a TCR beta motif of several highly homologous variants. Clones linked with disease were CD8+ and fairly uncommon in the peripheral blood. Prior work had noted some motif variants in reactive arthritis blood and synovial fluid. It was reported that disease-linked clones were significantly enriched in matched ankylosing spondylitis synovial fluid.

Germline loops: CDR1 SGHRS, CDR2 YFSETQ. Deletions cut 0 bases from V and 5 bases from J, with 14 bases between. The CDR3 sequence is 15 residues long. TCRdb itself ran the 5' RACE reads through MiXCR, one entry per CDR3 protein. The table includes roughly 230,000 distinct CDR3 sequences, roughly 18% detected once. Source material: blood, either unsorted or a sorted T cell fraction (not recorded which). The rearrangement links TRBV5-1 to TRBJ1-1; D might be TRBD1 (5 bases). This clonotype was sampled from a male donor with ankylosing spondylitis or in good health (not recorded which). CDR3: CASSLGRVAFTEAFF. The CDR3 coding sequence is TGCGCCAGCAGCTTGGGCAGGGTGGCATTTACTGAAGCTTTCTTT.